This T cell receptor beta chain emerged from a study of human T cells and chemical hapten exposure. General study results and limits: Expanded TCR counts at PT1 were positively correlated with the patch test score. Significantly more large CDR3 similarity clusters were formed by expanded TCRs than by controls.

The CDR3 spans 15 residues. V shed 2 bases and J shed 10 bases, with 15 bases lying between them. The germline V gene encodes CDR1 MGHDK and CDR2 SYGVNS. In the study's own analysis: Samples held a median of 95,638 TCRs, range 23,224–690,600. TCRdb processed the RACE reads anew with MiXCR; each CDR3 protein has one entry. TCRdb's processing, not the authors', yielded these V and J calls. The table lists about 380,000 distinct CDR3 sequences, approximately 5.1% of them singletons, with just over 2.5% in the top ten. The time point: pre-sensitization, week 0. The treatment denotes: therapeutic diphenylcyclopropenone sensitization with weekly scalp DPC. Unfractionated whole blood yielded the extracted total RNA. This clonotype was detected a few times. The target antigen is unknown.

V usage is TRBV25-1 and J usage is TRBJ1-6; weak D call: TRBD1 (6 bases). The receptor was derived from a woman aged 45-59 years with alopecia areata. Some clones in this sample may be carry-over from other donors' samples. The source material was whole blood, sampled in connection with sensitization to the hapten diphenylcyclopropenone (DPC). The CDR3 reads CASSEGYRENSPLHF. CDR3 DNA: TGTGCCAGCAGTGAAGGATACAGGGAGAACTCACCCCTCCACTTT.